This T cell receptor beta chain comes out of a study of identical twins. A few counts support this clonotype. Its matching antigen is unknown. Unique molecular identifiers were present on the cDNA, and a universal primer site came from template switching. Via MiXCR, TCRdb re-called the 5' RACE reads, giving one row per CDR3 protein. The data contain roughly 750,000 distinct CDR3 sequences, roughly 20% of them singletons. Study observations and caveats: The study reached conclusions through statistical analysis that was cross-sectional, not following the same donors.

The CDR3 has 12 residues. The germline V gene has CDR1 MNHEY and CDR2 SMNVEV (reference sequence). J was trimmed by 11 bases and V by 2 bases; bases with no gene match: 6. These data were likewise used in another study, on T cells expressing NK-cell markers. That paper states: The study left the HCMV specificity of expanded NKG2C+ T cell clones unresolved.

Input material: PBMCs. The receptor's source is a woman in her late teens or twenties in good health. This chain joins TRBV27 and TRBJ2-7; 7 nucleotides align to TRBD2. CDR3 amino acids: CASSLIGRSKYF. CDR3 in DNA: TGTGCCAGCAGTTTAATCGGGAGGTCAAAGTACTTC.